This entry concerns a single T cell receptor (beta chain). Its target antigen remains unknown. No base-level quality is on record; no much larger clone is a single base apart. The CDR3 spans 15 residues, from the cysteine through the phenylalanine. Of all the DNA, just the CDR3 is kept, 45 bases in frame from base 1. Via the germline V gene (reference sequence), CDR1 is PRHDT and CDR2 FYEKMQ. The trim is 3 bases for V and 0 bases for J, with a gap of 12 bases between the germline ends. Library method: the immunoSEQ multiplex PCR assay. The immuneACCESS repertoire file appears here via TCRdb, limited to in-frame rearrangements. These files lack a portion of the clones; in checked studies, under half of the deficit traces to unresolved V genes, and the cause of the others is not known. This sample gives about 98,000 clones in total; about 90% of them show up just once. About 2% of the sample rests with the top ten.

These data originate in a study of T cell changes during pregnancy in multiple sclerosis (dated by TCRdb to between 2019 and 2020). For the wider study: In women with multiple sclerosis, the researchers looked at how the T cell repertoire shifted as pregnancy progressed.

The source of this sequence is a female donor in good health, enrolled as a control in a pregnancy study. This receptor chain uses TRBV13 and TRBJ2-7; a tentative D match to TRBD1 spans 6 bases. Sequencing used peripheral blood, obtained after pregnancy. The CDR3 amino acid sequence is: CASSFGTGTSYEQYF. The nucleotide sequence is given as TGTGCCAGCAGCTTTGGCACAGGGACCTCCTACGAGCAGTACTTC.